The 8 T cell receptor beta chains below come from one sample, sequenced in a study of PD-1 blockade in classical Hodgkin lymphoma. Time point described: cycle 4 day 1 (C4D1), after less than 7 weeks of nivolumab. No patient escaped relapse after autologous stem cell transplantation, and brentuximab vedotin exposure varied. TCRdb keeps only in-frame clones here, not all; method: immunoSEQ multiplex PCR. Here the sample spans about 24,000 clones, approximately 67% being singletons. The source material was peripheral blood mononuclear cells (PBMCs), sampled before the fourth cycle of nivolumab. The receptor source for this set is a human donor with classical Hodgkin lymphoma.

This clone has a single count. This chain joins TRBV7-9 and TRBJ1-5; D uncertain. In germline, CDR1 is SEHNR, CDR2 FQNEAQ (reference sequence). This CDR3 comprises 18 residues. V was pared by 1 base and J by 0 bases, with 16 bases between. CDR3 residues: CASSLVNEGKGSNQPQHF. DNA for the CDR3: TGTGCCAGCAGCTTAGTTAATGAAGGGAAGGGTAGCAATCAGCCCCAGCATTTT. Looking up the rest from reference TRBV7-9 and TRBJ1-5 gives the full variable domain: DTGVSQNPRHKITKRGQNVTFRCDPISEHNRLYWYRQTLGQGPEFLTYFQNEAQLEKSRLLSDRFSAERPKGSFSTLEIQRTEQGDSAMYLCASSLVNEGKGSNQPQHFGDGTRLSIL.

The chain is built from TRBV19 and TRBJ1-5; 12 bases line up with TRBD1. Germline lookup yields CDR1 LNHDA and CDR2 SQIVND (reference sequence). The length of the CDR3 is 13 residues. The V segment lost 8 bases and the J segment 6 bases; nucleotides outside the gene matches: 2. CDR3 residues: CASWDRGLQPQHF. The CDR3 DNA reads TGTGCCAGTTGGGACAGGGGGCTTCAGCCCCAGCATTTT.

This clone was counted once. The chain uses TRBV5-1 and TRBJ1-4, with D hard to call. The ends were cut back, 1 base at V and 4 bases at J, with 11 bases in the middle. CDR1 SGHRS and CDR2 YFSETQ come from the germline V gene. The CDR3 extends over 15 amino acids. The CDR3 bases are TGCGCCAGCAGCTTGTATTCCAGGAGTAATGAAAAACTGTTTTTT. Translating gives CASSLYSRSNEKLFF. The full variable domain, with the rest looked up from reference TRBV5-1 and TRBJ1-4, is KAGVTQTPRYLIKTRGQQVTLSCSPISGHRSVSWYQQTPGQGLQFLFEYFSETQRNKGNFPGRFSGRQFSNSRSEMNVSTLELGDSALYLCASSLYSRSNEKLFFGSGTQLSVL.

This sequence joins TRBV19 and TRBJ2-3; 12 nucleotides line up with TRBD2. The CDR3 has 18 residues. V lost 5 bases and J lost 4; bases outside the gene matches: 13. Germline V gives CDR1 LNHDA, CDR2 SQIVND (reference sequence). The CDR3 nucleotides read TGTGCCAGTAGTCGGCCCTGGCGGACTAGCGGGGTTCCAGATACGCAGTATTTT. The encoded protein is CASSRPWRTSGVPDTQYF.

The chain joins TRBV5-1 to TRBJ2-1, with 12 bases that match TRBD2. V trimming: 2 bases; J trimming: 7 bases; junction bases outside the gene matches: 7. The CDR3 is 16 residues long. The germline CDR1 and CDR2 sequences are SGHRS and YFSETQ. CDR3 sequence reads: CASSLGPSGGANEQFF. The CDR3 DNA is TGCGCCAGCAGCTTAGGCCCTAGCGGGGGGGCTAATGAGCAGTTCTTC.

This clone was counted between two and nine times. CDR3 protein: CASSPQVSRAEAFF. The DNA for the CDR3 is TGTGCCAGCAGCCCACAGGTGTCTAGGGCTGAAGCTTTCTTT. The rearrangement uses TRBV14 and TRBJ1-1; the D gene is possibly TRBD1 (5 bases). This CDR3 has 14 amino acids. Germline V lookup: CDR1 SGHDN, CDR2 FVKESK. V dropped 4 bases and J dropped 6 bases, with 15 bases sitting between them.

The rearrangement uses TRBV28 and TRBJ2-3, with D tentatively TRBD2 (5 bases). The V gene's germline CDR1 is MDHEN and CDR2 SYDVKM. The ends were cut back, 3 bases at V and 9 bases at J, with 13 bases in the middle. The CDR3 covers 13 residues. The CDR3 sequence: CASSLVSQRTQYF. The DNA for the CDR3 is TGTGCCAGCAGTTTGGTCAGTCAGCGGACGCAGTATTTT.

This clone was detected a few times. The rearrangement links TRBV18 to TRBJ1-1, with D uncertain. Deletions cut 6 bases from V and 10 bases from J, with 18 bases between. CDR3 size: 13 residues. Germline V gene data show CDR1 as KGHSH and CDR2 as LQKENI. In nucleotides, the CDR3 is TGTGCCAGCTCCCCAGGATCTTCCGGGATAGCTTTCTTT. Residues: CASSPGSSGIAFF. Using reference TRBV18 and TRBJ1-1 for the parts outside the CDR3, the full variable domain is NAGVMQNPRHLVRRRGQEARLRCSPMKGHSHVYWYRQLPEEGLKFMVYLQKENIIDESGMPKERFSAEFPKEGPSILRIQQVVRGDSAAYFCASSPGSSGIAFFGQGTRLTVV.